The clone carrying this T cell receptor (beta chain) has a single count. No antigen is known for it. Germline V CDR1 and CDR2: GTSNPN, SVGIG (reference sequence). The CDR3 is 17 residues long. Trimming at V came to 4 bases and at J to 3 bases, leaving 14 bases not matched to a gene. The sample belongs to a study of siplizumab effects on memory and regulatory T cells. Regarding the study as a whole: No assignable naive or memory phenotype existed for roughly 75-96% of proliferating CD4+ or CD8+ clones.

Assay: immunoSEQ multiplex PCR; the TCRdb copy retains only in-frame clones and omits some. The sample holds some 100,000 clones; 94% are singletons and the top ten take approximately 0.61%. V is TRBV30 and J is TRBJ2-5; 10 nucleotides match TRBD2. Specimen: Tregs sorted from blood. This sequence was found in a human donor in good health. The chain's CDR3 is CAWTGTSANTAEETQYF. The CDR3 nucleotides are TGTGCCTGGACCGGGACTAGCGCCAACACGGCGGAAGAGACCCAGTACTTC. Variable domain in full (rest from reference TRBV30 and TRBJ2-5): SQTIHQWPATLVQPVGSPLSLECTVEGTSNPNLYWYRQAAGRGLQLLFYSVGIGQISSEVPQNLSASRPQDRQFILSSKKLLLSDSGFYLCAWTGTSANTAEETQYFGPGTRLLVL.